The 14 T cell receptor beta chains below were found in one sample sequenced in a study of early T cells in non-severe SARS-CoV-2 infection. TCRdb re-analysed the 5' RACE reads in MiXCR, keeping a single row per CDR3 protein. The sample lists 53,000 or so distinct CDR3 sequences, roughly 9.8% occurring once. Sequenced sample: whole blood. These receptors all come from an adult who was a healthcare worker with PCR-confirmed SARS-CoV-2 infection or an uninfected control (not recorded which).

This clonotype occurred a few times. V usage is TRBV28 and J usage is TRBJ2-2; possibly TRBD1 or TRBD2 for D (5 bases each). The CDR3 has 15 amino acids. From germline, CDR1 is MDHEN and CDR2 SYDVKM. The V and J ends lost 5 bases and 0 bases respectively, with 10 bases between them. CDR3 nucleotide sequence: TGTGCCAGCAGTCGAGGGGTTACGAACACCGGGGAGCTGTTTTTT. Amino acids: CASSRGVTNTGELFF.

The chain employs TRBV20-1 and TRBJ1-4; D remains ambiguous. This CDR3 has 12 residues. V shed 6 bases and J shed 5 bases, with 10 bases lying between them. The germline CDR1 and CDR2 sequences are DFQATT and SNEGSKA (reference sequence). CDR3: CSARNNNEKLFF. CDR3 DNA sequence: TGCAGTGCCCGGAATAACAATGAAAAACTGTTTTTT.

This clonotype has only a few counts. This rearrangement joins TRBV24-1 to TRBJ2-3; no definite D call. V dropped 3 bases and J dropped 6 bases, with 12 bases sitting between them. The CDR3 contains 14 residues. Germline V lookup: CDR1 KGHDR, CDR2 SFDVKD. The CDR3 DNA follows: TGTGCCACCAGTGATCGCGCTACTGACGATACGCAGTATTTT. As protein: CATSDRATDDTQYF.

The chain joins TRBV20-1 to TRBJ2-5; a possible D gene is TRBD2 (6 bases). Between the trimmed V and J ends, which lost 4 bases and 9 bases, there was a span of 18 bases. The CDR3 runs to 13 residues. The V gene's germline CDR1 is DFQATT and CDR2 SNEGSKA (reference sequence). The CDR3 is CSAMQRDQRAQYF. CDR3 nucleotides: TGCAGTGCTATGCAACGGGACCAGCGGGCCCAGTACTTC.

The chain combines TRBV29-1 with TRBJ2-7; D is possibly TRBD1 (6 bases). The CDR3 extends over 12 amino acids. The V end was cut by 4 bases, the J end by 6 bases, with 13 bases between. Germline V gene lookup returns CDR1 SQVTM and CDR2 ANQGSEA. The CDR3 DNA sequence: TGCAGCGTTGGCAGGGGCCCCTCCGAGCAGTACTTC. It yields the protein CSVGRGPSEQYF.

This clonotype has a handful of counts. The chain carries TRBV7-6 and TRBJ2-1; no definite D call. V was trimmed by 2 bases and J by 3 bases, leaving 17 bases between them. Germline V lookup: CDR1 SGHVS, CDR2 FNYEAQ. The CDR3 has 17 amino acids. The chain's CDR3 is CASSLRTSRANYNEQFF. CDR3 DNA sequence: TGTGCCAGCAGCTTAAGGACCAGCCGGGCCAACTACAATGAGCAGTTCTTC.

The rearrangement uses TRBV12-3 or TRBV12-4 and TRBJ1-2; D is undetermined. Trimming took 0 bases from V and 4 from J, leaving 27 bases between them. The CDR3 has 20 residues. The DNA for the CDR3 is TGTGCCAGCAGTTTAGCGGTTGAGTGGGGTTCTCCCCCGAATGGCTATGGCTACACCTTC. Protein sequence: CASSLAVEWGSPPNGYGYTF.

This clonotype was counted a few times. V and J are TRBV11-2 and TRBJ2-3; tentatively, D is TRBD1 or TRBD2 (6 bases each). Trimming removed 1 base at V and 1 base at J, with 12 bases between. Germline assignment: CDR1 SGHAT and CDR2 FQNNGV. This CDR3 is 16 amino acids long. The CDR3 coding sequence is TGTGCCAGCAGCTTAGTTCCGGGGGCCCGCACAGATACGCAGTATTTT. Translating gives CASSLVPGARTDTQYF.

This clonotype has a count of ten or more. The chain employs TRBV11-2 and TRBJ1-1, with 9 bases that match TRBD1. Germline CDR1 reads SGHAT; CDR2 reads FQNNGV. V shed 5 bases and J 5 bases; nucleotides not matched to a gene: 3. The CDR3 extends over 13 amino acids. CDR3 amino acids: CASSLGQGTEAFF. The DNA of the CDR3 is TGTGCCAGCAGCCTTGGACAGGGGACTGAAGCTTTCTTT.

This clonotype was seen a handful of times. V gene TRBV6-2 or TRBV6-3 combines with J gene TRBJ2-1; D call uncertain. Per germline, CDR1 MNHEY and CDR2 SVGEGT. V gave up 5 bases and J gave up 11 bases, with 10 bases separating them. The CDR3 is 11 residues long. The DNA of the CDR3 is TGTGCCAGCAGTCTGGCCTCCCAGCAGTTCTTC. Translated, it gives CASSLASQQFF.

This clonotype was found many times. The chain employs TRBV5-1 and TRBJ2-1; either TRBD1 or TRBD2 may fit D (5 bases each). CDR3 length: 17 amino acids. Deletions cut 2 bases from V and 10 bases from J, with 25 bases between. Per the germline V gene, CDR1 is SGHRS and CDR2 is YFSETQ. CDR3 sequence (DNA): TGCGCCAGCAGCTTTTCAGGCAGCGGCAGGGTCGGAGGAGAGCAGTTCTTC. It encodes CASSFSGSGRVGGEQFF.

The chain recombines TRBV28 with TRBJ2-7, with 11 bases that match TRBD2. Germline CDR1 is MDHEN and CDR2 is SYDVKM. This CDR3 region has 14 residues. V dropped 7 bases and J dropped 3; count of bases not matched to a gene: 5. This chain's CDR3 is CASTKGLAVYEQYF. The CDR3 DNA sequence: TGTGCCAGCACCAAGGGACTAGCGGTCTACGAGCAGTACTTC.

This clonotype was recorded many times. The genes are TRBV3-1 and TRBJ2-1; TRBD2 matches 8 bases. J was trimmed by 2 bases and V by 3 bases; bases with no gene match: 9. The CDR3 is 17 residues long. Germline CDR1 and CDR2: LGHDT and YNNKEL (reference sequence). In DNA form, the CDR3 reads TGTGCCAGCAGCCAGGACACGACTAGCGTCCCCTACAATGAGCAGTTCTTC. Encoded protein: CASSQDTTSVPYNEQFF.

The chain links TRBV14 to TRBJ1-2; D gene ambiguous. Between the trimmed V and J ends, which lost 4 bases and 2 bases, there was a span of 8 bases. CDR3 size: 13 residues. CDR1 is SGHDN, CDR2 FVKESK, per germline. CDR3: CASSRGRNYGYTF. CDR3 bases: TGTGCCAGCAGCCGAGGACGGAACTATGGCTACACCTTC.